This T cell receptor beta chain was profiled in a study of identical twins. The study, taken as a whole, reports: Among out-of-frame alpha sequences shared by twins, low generation probability occurred in excess. Out-of-frame beta chain sequences displayed weaker excess sharing between twins. Fewer insertions marked abundant cord blood beta clonotypes; young adult naive trended weakly, memory not at all.

This clonotype turned up a few times. Its cognate antigen is unknown. TCRdb itself ran the 5' RACE reads through MiXCR, one entry per CDR3 protein. This table has about 920,000 distinct CDR3 sequences, 9% to 15% appearing once. The CDR3 is 15 residues long. CDR1 SGHNT and CDR2 YYREEE come from the germline V gene (reference sequence). J was trimmed by 8 bases and V by 4 bases; bases with no gene match: 12. This sample also belongs to another study, concerning yellow fever vaccine responses in identical twins.

The V gene is TRBV5-4, the J gene TRBJ2-3; 8 bases match TRBD1. Sequencing was performed on PBMCs. This TCR was sampled from a woman under 30 in good health. The CDR3 is CASSPRTGWGGTQYF. CDR3 DNA sequence: TGTGCCAGCAGCCCCCGGACAGGGTGGGGAGGTACGCAGTATTTT.